One sample yielded the 22 T cell receptor beta chains listed below, sequenced in a study of a mutant IDH1 vaccine in newly diagnosed glioma. Time point here: baseline, week 1 (first vaccination visit). Treatment defined: pre-vaccination baseline after standard-of-care therapy. The method was immunoSEQ multiplex PCR; TCRdb's version includes in-frame clones alone and lacks a portion of them. This table has some 22,000 clones, roughly 92% appearing once. The specimen comprised PBMCs, sampled from a glioma patient treated with radiotherapy, temozolomide or both. The receptor source for this set is a young man with glioma.

This sequence joins TRBV6-4 and TRBJ1-1; tentative D call: TRBD1 (6 bases). V was trimmed by 10 bases and J by 0 bases, leaving 12 bases between them. The CDR3 is made up of 13 amino acids. The germline V gene has CDR1 MRHNA and CDR2 SNTAGT. The CDR3 sequence: CATRTALNTEAFF. In nucleotides, the CDR3 is TGTGCCACCAGGACAGCCTTGAACACTGAAGCTTTCTTT.

The chain links TRBV29-1 to TRBJ2-1; D gene unclear. CDR1 and CDR2 (germline): SQVTM, ANQGSEA. This CDR3 contains 11 residues. V lost 8 bases to trimming and J lost 8 bases, with 13 bases between them. The CDR3 loop is CSLPRTDEQFF. CDR3 nucleotides: TGCAGCCTCCCAAGGACGGATGAGCAGTTCTTC.

The chain couples TRBV27 to TRBJ1-5; no clear D. This CDR3 is built from 15 residues. V was clipped by 5 bases and J by 4 bases, with 15 bases between them. Germline loops: CDR1 MNHEY, CDR2 SMNVEV (reference sequence). In DNA form, the CDR3 reads TGTGCCAGCAGTCCTTCGGCCAATCCTAATCAGCCCCAGCATTTT. Translated, it gives CASSPSANPNQPQHF.

This CDR3 reads CASSQGGAPYNEQFF. CDR3 bases: TGTGCCAGCAGCCAAGGGGGGGCCCCCTACAATGAGCAGTTCTTC. This chain uses TRBV14 with TRBJ2-1; perhaps D is TRBD1 or TRBD2 (6 bases each). Deletions cut 1 base from V and 2 bases from J, with 9 bases between. CDR3 length equals 15 residues. Germline V CDR1 and CDR2: SGHDN, FVKESK.

The rearrangement uses TRBV30 and TRBJ1-4, with 7 bases fitting TRBD1. Germline V gene sequence: CDR1 GTSNPN, CDR2 SVGIG (reference sequence). This CDR3 spans 17 amino acids. V shed 4 bases and J 0 bases; nucleotides not matched to a gene: 11. The CDR3 region has the DNA TGTGCCTGGATTCCTAACAGGGGTAAAACAACTAATGAAAAACTGTTTTTT. This gives the protein CAWIPNRGKTTNEKLFF.

The chain joins TRBV12-5 to TRBJ2-7; 11 nucleotides line up with TRBD1. CDR1 is LGHNT and CDR2 is FRNRAP in the germline V gene. After removal of 3 bases from V and 1 base from J, the junction contained 8 bases not matched to a gene. The CDR3 length is 17 residues. CDR3 protein: CASGLLTGQGVSYEQYF. CDR3 DNA sequence: TGTGCTAGTGGTTTACTAACGGGACAGGGGGTTTCCTACGAGCAGTACTTC.

V usage is TRBV2 and J usage is TRBJ2-7, with 8 bases lining up with TRBD1. The CDR3 extends over 15 amino acids. Germline V gives CDR1 SNHLY, CDR2 FYNNEI. The V segment lost 3 bases and the J segment 4 bases; nucleotides outside the gene matches: 8. CDR3 sequence (DNA): TGTGCCAGCAGTGATAAATGGACAGGGCCGTACGAGCAGTACTTC. This encodes CASSDKWTGPYEQYF. The full variable domain, rest sourced from reference TRBV2 and TRBJ2-7, is EPEVTQTPSHQVTQMGQEVILRCVPISNHLYFYWYRQILGQKVEFLVSFYNNEISEKSEIFDDQFSVERPDGSNFTLKIRSTKLEDSAMYFCASSDKWTGPYEQYFGPGTRLTVT.

The chain joins TRBV10-2 to TRBJ2-7, with D maybe TRBD1 (6 bases). V dropped 5 bases and J dropped 3 bases, with 11 bases sitting between them. The CDR3 runs to 13 residues. Germline CDR1 WSHSY, CDR2 SAAADI. The CDR3 here is CASSSGHDYEQYF. The CDR3 bases are TGCGCCAGCAGTTCGGGACACGACTACGAGCAGTACTTC.

The chain uses TRBV7-7 and TRBJ2-5, with D perhaps matching TRBD1 (5 bases). Trimming pared 1 base from V and 5 bases from J, leaving 14 bases between. The CDR3 totals 15 residues. Germline V gene sequence: CDR1 SSHAT, CDR2 FNYEAQ (reference sequence). CDR3 region: CASSLGQGHRETQYF. DNA for the CDR3: TGTGCCAGCAGCTTAGGTCAGGGCCACAGGGAGACCCAGTACTTC.

CDR3 residues: CASSFDWGSYNEQFF. The CDR3 DNA sequence: TGTGCCAGCTCCTTCGACTGGGGCTCCTACAATGAGCAGTTCTTC. This rearrangement joins TRBV6-4 to TRBJ2-1, with D uncertain. Trimming took 8 bases from V and 0 from J, leaving 14 bases between them. The CDR3 is made up of 15 amino acids. CDR1 is MRHNA and CDR2 is SNTAGT in the germline V gene.

The chain recombines TRBV5-4 with TRBJ2-1; 9 bases agree with TRBD1. In germline, CDR1 is SGHNT, CDR2 YYREEE (reference sequence). With V trimmed by 4 bases and J by 6 bases, 8 bases remained unmatched. The CDR3 covers 15 residues. CDR3 nucleotides: TGTGCCAGCAGCGCCCGGGACAGGGACCGCAATGAGCAGTTCTTC. It codes for CASSARDRDRNEQFF.

The chain joins TRBV5-6 to TRBJ2-2; TRBD1 matches at 9 bases. This CDR3 has 18 amino acids. V dropped 3 bases and J dropped 5; count of bases not matched to a gene: 14. Germline V gene data show CDR1 as SGHDT and CDR2 as YYEEEE. The CDR3 reads CASSYEKTGTGYTGELFF. CDR3 in DNA: TGTGCCAGCAGCTATGAAAAAACCGGGACAGGGTATACCGGGGAGCTGTTTTTT.

The V call is TRBV27, the J call TRBJ1-5; TRBD1 agrees at 8 bases. The CDR3 runs to 19 residues. The germline CDR1 and CDR2 sequences are MNHEY and SMNVEV (reference sequence). J was trimmed by 0 bases and V by 4 bases; bases with no gene match: 14. CDR3 sequence reads: CASSSTSGGGGYSNQPQHF. The CDR3 DNA is TGTGCCAGCAGTTCTACTTCAGGGGGCGGCGGGTATAGCAATCAGCCCCAGCATTTT.

The V call is TRBV10-1, the J call TRBJ1-1, with D uncertain. Germline CDR1 WNHNN, CDR2 SYGVQD (reference sequence). The ends were cut back, 3 bases at V and 1 base at J, with 6 bases in the middle. CDR3 size: 13 residues. Here the CDR3 reads CASSERGNTEAFF. The CDR3 bases are TGCGCCAGCAGTGAACGCGGGAACACTGAAGCTTTCTTT.

V gene TRBV29-1 combines with J gene TRBJ1-2; 7 nucleotides line up with TRBD1. J gave up 1 base and V 6 bases, and 8 bases lay outside the gene matches. The CDR3 totals 14 residues. CDR1 and CDR2 from the germline V gene are SQVTM and ANQGSEA. The CDR3 reads CSVSRGAYNYGYTF. The CDR3 DNA is TGCAGCGTCAGCAGGGGGGCGTATAACTATGGCTACACCTTC. The full variable domain, with the rest looked up from reference TRBV29-1 and TRBJ1-2, is SAVISQKPSRDICQRGTSLTIQCQVDSQVTMMFWYRQQPGQSLTLIATANQGSEATYESGFVIDKFPISRPNLTFSTLTVSNMSPEDSSIYLCSVSRGAYNYGYTFGSGTRLTVV.

The V call is TRBV7-9, the J call TRBJ2-7, with 11 nucleotides matching TRBD2. The CDR3 has 14 residues. V trimming: 0 bases; J trimming: 10 bases; junction bases outside the gene matches: 5. Germline-derived CDR1 and CDR2 are SEHNR and FQNEAQ (reference sequence). The CDR3 reads CASSLARGTSGQYF. The CDR3 nucleotides are TGTGCCAGCAGCTTAGCGCGGGGGACTAGCGGTCAGTACTTC.

V usage is TRBV6-1 and J usage is TRBJ1-5; D gene unclear. Germline assignment: CDR1 MNHNS and CDR2 SASEGT. This CDR3 contains 14 residues. V lost 3 bases to trimming and J lost 11 bases, with 17 bases between them. The CDR3 DNA is TGTGCCAGCAGTGACTTATTCCGGGTCGTGGCCCAGCATTTT. Its protein product is CASSDLFRVVAQHF.

The chain uses TRBV5-6 and TRBJ2-1; 7 bases agree with TRBD1. From germline, CDR1 is SGHDT and CDR2 YYEEEE. V was pared by 2 bases and J by 6 bases, with 11 bases of the junction left unmatched. The CDR3 consists of 16 residues. The CDR3 here is CASSLLPGQRFNEQFF. The CDR3 DNA reads TGTGCCAGCAGCTTACTACCGGGACAGCGCTTCAATGAGCAGTTCTTC.

The rearrangement uses TRBV18 and TRBJ1-1, with D tentatively TRBD1 (5 bases). Germline V gives CDR1 KGHSH, CDR2 LQKENI. The V end was cut by 6 bases, the J end by 1 base, with 18 bases between. CDR3 length: 16 amino acids. The CDR3 region has the DNA TGTGCCAGCTCCATTAATGTGGGGGGTACGAACACTGAAGCTTTCTTT. Protein sequence: CASSINVGGTNTEAFF.

The chain joins TRBV2 to TRBJ2-2, with D possibly TRBD1 on 5 matching bases. V was clipped by 7 bases and J by 1 base, with 7 bases between them. Germline V gene lookup returns CDR1 SNHLY and CDR2 FYNNEI. CDR3 size: 13 residues. The CDR3 region is CASKQGNTGELFF. CDR3 coding DNA: TGTGCCAGCAAGCAGGGGAACACCGGGGAGCTGTTTTTT. Full variable domain (outside the CDR3, taken from reference TRBV2 and TRBJ2-2): EPEVTQTPSHQVTQMGQEVILRCVPISNHLYFYWYRQILGQKVEFLVSFYNNEISEKSEIFDDQFSVERPDGSNFTLKIRSTKLEDSAMYFCASKQGNTGELFFGEGSRLTVL.

The J gene is TRBJ1-5, the V gene TRBV11-2; possibly TRBD1 for D (6 bases). The length of the CDR3 is 13 residues. Germline V gene lookup returns CDR1 SGHAT and CDR2 FQNNGV. V was cut by 1 base and J by 6 bases, with 7 bases left in between. The CDR3, as DNA: TGTGCCAGCAGCTTAGGGACAGCTCAGCCCCAGCATTTT. Amino acid sequence: CASSLGTAQPQHF.

The J gene is TRBJ1-6, the V gene TRBV7-8; D is perhaps TRBD1 (5 bases). This CDR3 has 14 residues. The germline CDR1 and CDR2 sequences are SGHVS and FQNEAQ. The germline V and J ends were trimmed by 1 base and 5 bases, with 6 bases remaining between them. The CDR3 sequence: CASSLGQNNSPLHF. The CDR3, as DNA: TGTGCCAGCAGCTTAGGACAGAATAATTCACCCCTCCACTTT.